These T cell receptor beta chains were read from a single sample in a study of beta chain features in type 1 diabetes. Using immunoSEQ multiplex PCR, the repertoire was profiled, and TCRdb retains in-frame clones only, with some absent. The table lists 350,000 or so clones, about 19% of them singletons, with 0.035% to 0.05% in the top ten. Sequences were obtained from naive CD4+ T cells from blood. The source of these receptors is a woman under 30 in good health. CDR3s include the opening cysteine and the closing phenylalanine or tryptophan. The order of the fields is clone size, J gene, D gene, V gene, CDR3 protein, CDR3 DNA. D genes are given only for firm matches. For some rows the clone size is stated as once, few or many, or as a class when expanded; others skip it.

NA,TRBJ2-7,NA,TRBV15,CATSRDLPYEQYF,TGTGCCACCAGCAGAGATCTCCCCTACGAGCAGTACTTC
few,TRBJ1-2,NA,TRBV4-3,CASSRGGANYGYTF,TGCGCCAGCAGCCGCGGGGGCGCGAACTATGGCTACACCTTC
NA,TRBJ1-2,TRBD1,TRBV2,CASKREQGRSRDYGYTF,TGTGCCAGCAAACGAGAACAGGGGAGGTCGAGGGACTATGGCTACACCTTC
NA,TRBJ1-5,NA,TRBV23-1,CASSPLGRVHQPQHF,TGCGCCAGCAGCCCGCTGGGGAGGGTCCATCAGCCCCAGCATTTT
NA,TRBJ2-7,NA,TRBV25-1,CASSEWQDYEQYF,TGTGCCAGCAGTGAATGGCAGGATTACGAGCAGTACTTC
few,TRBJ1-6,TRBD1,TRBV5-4,CASSLNQGGNSPLHF,TGTGCCAGCAGCTTGAATCAGGGGGGAAATTCACCCCTCCACTTT
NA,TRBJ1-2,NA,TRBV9,CASSVAGRPDYGYTF,TGTGCCAGCAGCGTAGCCGGCAGGCCCGACTATGGCTACACCTTC
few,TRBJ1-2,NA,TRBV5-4,CASSPSFGGMDYGYTF,TGTGCCAGCAGCCCAAGCTTCGGGGGGATGGACTATGGCTACACCTTC
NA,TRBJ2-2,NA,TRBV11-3,CASAQYTTGELFF,TGTGCCAGCGCACAGTACACGACCGGGGAGCTGTTTTTT
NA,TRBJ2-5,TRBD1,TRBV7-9,CASSLKGAVQDRGTQYF,TGTGCCAGCAGCTTAAAGGGTGCTGTGCAGGACAGGGGGACCCAGTACTTC
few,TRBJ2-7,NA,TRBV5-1,CASSLGTMNEQYF,TGCGCCAGCAGCTTGGGTACAATGAACGAGCAGTACTTC
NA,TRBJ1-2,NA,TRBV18,CASSPTQEDYGYTF,TGTGCCAGCTCACCTACACAGGAAGACTATGGCTACACCTTC
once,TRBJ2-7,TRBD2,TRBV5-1,CASSLAPTSGSAYEQYF,TGCGCCAGCAGCTTGGCCCCAACTAGCGGGAGTGCCTACGAGCAGTACTTC
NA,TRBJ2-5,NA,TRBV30,CAWSVAGPQETQYF,TGTGCCTGGAGTGTAGCGGGTCCTCAAGAGACCCAGTACTTC
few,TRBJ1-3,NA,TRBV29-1,CSVAESSGNTIYF,TGCAGCGTTGCTGAGAGCTCTGGAAACACCATATATTTT
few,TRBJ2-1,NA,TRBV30,CAWTRRRTLNYNEQFF,TGTGCCTGGACCAGACGACGGACTCTCAACTACAATGAGCAGTTCTTC
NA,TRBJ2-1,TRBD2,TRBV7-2,CASSSFRTSGRSTEQFF,TGTGCCAGCAGCTCCTTCCGGACTAGCGGGAGGTCTACTGAGCAGTTCTTC
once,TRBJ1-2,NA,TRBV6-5,CASRALGGYTF,TGTGCCAGCAGGGCTCTTGGTGGCTACACCTTC
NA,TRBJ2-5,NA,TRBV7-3,CASSPLGGQETQYF,TGTGCCAGCAGCCCCCTCGGGGGTCAAGAGACCCAGTACTTC
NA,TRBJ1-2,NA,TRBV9,CASSVESSSRGKTF,TGTGCCAGCAGCGTAGAGTCCTCTTCACGGGGAAAAACCTTC
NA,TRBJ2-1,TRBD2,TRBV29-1,CSGILAGGPVREQFF,TGCAGCGGCATACTAGCGGGGGGGCCAGTACGAGAGCAGTTCTTC
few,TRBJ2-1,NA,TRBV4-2,CASSPPGTDYNEQFF,TGTGCCAGCAGCCCCCCAGGCACAGACTACAATGAGCAGTTCTTC
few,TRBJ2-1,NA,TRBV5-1,CASSFRQGRDNEQFF,TGCGCCAGCAGCTTCCGACAGGGGAGGGACAATGAGCAGTTCTTC
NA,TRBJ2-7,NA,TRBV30,CAWSPFRERGALTYEQYF,TGTGCCTGGAGTCCCTTCAGGGAACGGGGGGCGCTGACCTACGAGCAGTACTTC
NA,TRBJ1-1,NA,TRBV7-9,CASSSSGRTEAFF,TGTGCCAGCAGCTCATCAGGGCGCACTGAAGCTTTCTTT
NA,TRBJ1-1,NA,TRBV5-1,CASSLATGGAFF,TGCGCCAGCAGCTTGGCGACAGGTGGAGCTTTCTTT
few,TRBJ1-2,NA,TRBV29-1,CSVEDPGGMGYGYTF,TGCAGCGTTGAAGATCCGGGGGGCATGGGCTATGGCTACACCTTC
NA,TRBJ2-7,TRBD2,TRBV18,CASSAGTSGRAPPYEQYF,TGTGCCAGCTCGGCAGGGACTAGCGGGAGGGCCCCTCCCTACGAGCAGTACTTC
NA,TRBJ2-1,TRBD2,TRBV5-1,CASSLVAGVQNEQFF,TGCGCCAGCAGCTTGGTAGCGGGAGTTCAAAATGAGCAGTTCTTC
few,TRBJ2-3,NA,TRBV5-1,CASSLARDTQYF,TGCGCCAGCAGCTTGGCTAGGGATACGCAGTATTTT
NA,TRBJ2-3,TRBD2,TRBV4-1,CASSPPGGRRGF,TGCGCCAGCAGCCCCCCCGGCGGGAGAAGGGGTTTT
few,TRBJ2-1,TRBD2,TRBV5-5,CASSPLALAYNEQFF,TGTGCCAGCAGCCCACTAGCGTTAGCCTACAATGAGCAGTTCTTC
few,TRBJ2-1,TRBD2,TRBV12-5,CASGLVIAGASEQFF,TGTGCTAGTGGTTTGGTAATAGCGGGAGCAAGTGAGCAGTTCTTC
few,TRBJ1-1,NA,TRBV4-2,CASSQDWAEEAFF,TGTGCCAGCAGCCAAGATTGGGCCGAAGAAGCTTTCTTT
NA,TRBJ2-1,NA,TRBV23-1,CASSLSREQFF,TGCGCCAGCAGTCTTAGCCGTGAGCAGTTCTTC
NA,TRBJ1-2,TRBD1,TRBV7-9,CASSSTGDGYTF,TGTGCCAGCAGCTCGACAGGGGATGGCTACACCTTC
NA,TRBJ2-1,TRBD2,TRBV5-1,CASSPGTSGRADEQFF,TGCGCCAGCAGCCCCGGGACTAGCGGGAGGGCGGATGAGCAGTTCTTC
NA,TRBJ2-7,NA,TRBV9,CASSVGRDSAYEQYF,TGTGCCAGCAGCGTAGGCAGAGACAGTGCTTACGAGCAGTACTTC
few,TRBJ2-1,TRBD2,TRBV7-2,CASSASGTTYNEQFF,TGTGCCAGCAGCGCGTCCGGGACTACCTACAATGAGCAGTTCTTC
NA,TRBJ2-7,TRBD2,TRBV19,CASSLEGLAAYEQYF,TGTGCCAGTAGCCTCGAAGGACTAGCGGCCTACGAGCAGTACTTC
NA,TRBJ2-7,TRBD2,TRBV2,CASRPGLAGDEQYF,TGTGCCAGCAGGCCGGGACTAGCGGGAGACGAGCAGTACTTC
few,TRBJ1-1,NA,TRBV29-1,CSVVQGFAFF,TGCAGCGTAGTACAGGGATTTGCTTTCTTT
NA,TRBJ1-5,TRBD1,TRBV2,CASRNRGRAPQHF,TGTGCCAGCAGAAACAGGGGGCGAGCGCCCCAGCATTTT
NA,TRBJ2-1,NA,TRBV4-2,CASSKKWGVFYNEQFF,TGTGCCAGCAGCAAAAAATGGGGGGTCTTCTACAATGAGCAGTTCTTC
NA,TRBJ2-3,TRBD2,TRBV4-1,CASSQEAGASTDTQYF,TGCGCCAGCAGCCAAGAGGCGGGAGCTAGCACAGATACGCAGTATTTT
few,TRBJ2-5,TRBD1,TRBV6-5,CASSRYRGPQETQYF,TGTGCCAGCAGTCGATACAGGGGGCCTCAAGAGACCCAGTACTTC
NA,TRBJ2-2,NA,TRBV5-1,CAGQMGGELFF,TGCGCCGGACAGATGGGCGGGGAGCTGTTTTTT
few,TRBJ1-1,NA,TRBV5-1,CASSSTGSEAFF,TGCGCCAGCAGCTCTACAGGGTCTGAAGCTTTCTTT
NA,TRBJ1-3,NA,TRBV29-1,CSAKSTGNTIYF,TGCAGCGCAAAAAGCACTGGAAACACCATATATTTT
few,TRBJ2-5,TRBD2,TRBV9,CASSGKRGGPETQYF,TGTGCCAGCAGCGGCAAGCGGGGGGGCCCCGAGACCCAGTACTTC